In this sample, the clone carrying this TCR beta chain turned up once. TCRdb's copy holds only in-frame clones and misses some; the assay was immunoSEQ multiplex PCR. The sample includes around 310,000 clones, nearly 90% of them seen just once. The CDR3 loop spans 15 amino acids. Trimming at V came to 5 bases and at J to 10 bases, leaving 9 bases not matched to a gene. CDR1 PRHDT and CDR2 FYEKMQ come from the germline V gene (reference sequence). This entry is derived from a study of blood T cell repertoires in COVID-19. The Seattle patients, enrolled during active infection, were followed longitudinally.

This rearrangement joins TRBV13 to TRBJ2-1; 12 nucleotides align to TRBD2. This clonotype originated in a woman aged 40-49 years with COVID-19, enrolled during active disease. The sample consisted of peripheral blood. CDR3 region: CASSLRTSGTWEQFF. In nucleotides, the CDR3 is TGTGCCAGCAGCCTCCGGACTAGCGGGACATGGGAGCAGTTCTTC.